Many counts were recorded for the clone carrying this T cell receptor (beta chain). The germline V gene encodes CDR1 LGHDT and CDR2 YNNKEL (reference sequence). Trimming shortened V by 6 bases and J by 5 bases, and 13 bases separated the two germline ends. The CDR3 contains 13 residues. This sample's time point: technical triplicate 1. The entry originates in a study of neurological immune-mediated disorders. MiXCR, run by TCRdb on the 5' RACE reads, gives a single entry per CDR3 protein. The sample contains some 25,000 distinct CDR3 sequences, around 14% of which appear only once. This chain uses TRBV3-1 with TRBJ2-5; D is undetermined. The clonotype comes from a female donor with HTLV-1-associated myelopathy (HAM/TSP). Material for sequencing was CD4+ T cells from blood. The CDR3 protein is CASRPGRSETQYF. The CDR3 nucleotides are TGTGCCAGCAGGCCTGGACGGTCGGAGACCCAGTACTTC.